This T cell receptor beta chain appears in the sequencing data of a study of blood T cell repertoires in COVID-19 (TCRdb year 2020). Describing the broader study: Samples from collaborators originated in the United States, Italy and Spain and spanned both the acute and convalescent phases of COVID-19. The prospective study material was composed of cDNA or gDNA derived from T cells, B-cell-depleted T cells, or PBMCs. Subjects who had been exposed to COVID-19, were actively infected with it, or had recovered from it provided the deeply sampled blood TCRbeta repertoires that made up the dataset. The repertoires were made available in a free public database intended to serve as a resource for research on the immune response to SARS-CoV-2. Samples came from the ongoing ImmuneRACE study (first 160 participants) plus 1,254 subjects from 6 global collaborators. Sample metadata almost always included a de-identified subject ID, COVID-19 status, age in years and sex. Where HLA class I and class II types were available, the types were taken from metadata supplied by the sample provider, not from assay-based typing.

What the study reported, not specific to this receptor: How much clinical and demographic metadata was included differed by source and by participant, and the metadata was provided uncurated.

Collaborating institutions collected whole blood in K2EDTA tubes following their own protocols. For TCRbeta analysis, collaborator samples were shipped as frozen whole blood, as isolated PBMCs, or as DNA extracted from either sample type. The immunoSEQ Assay, a bias-controlled multiplex PCR, was used to amplify TCRbeta CDR3 regions from genomic DNA. The published analysis was carried out like this. The number of nucleated cells in each sample was estimated from the amplification of reference gene primers within the assay. To quantify the absolute abundance of each unique TCRbeta CDR3 rearrangement, sequence reads were collapsed and filtered. For each sample, productive Simpson clonality was calculated as the square root of Simpson's diversity index across productive rearrangements. The table comes from immuneACCESS by way of TCRdb, which keeps in-frame sequences with V and J called. Part of the clones is missing from these tables; in studies checked, under half for an unresolved V gene and the rest for unknown reasons. For V, J and clone size, that table is used; D and trimming come from the DNA. Present in this sample are about 70,000 clones, approximately 88% of which were seen just once. The ten largest clones take up 15% to 20% of the sample.

Taken from the germline V gene (reference sequence), the CDR1 and CDR2 loops are SGHNT and YYREEE. V is trimmed back by 4 bases and J by 6 bases, and the junction contains 8 bases that no gene match accounts for. Including the terminal cysteine and phenylalanine, the CDR3 comprises 15 residues. Solely the CDR3 DNA is kept, with 45 bases framed from the first base. A word on this clone: Its binding antigen is unknown. Base quality data are lacking; no much larger clone is found one base away.

The specimen sequenced was peripheral blood. The receptor was derived from a woman older than 75 with acute or convalescent COVID-19. The V and J genes are TRBV5-4 and TRBJ1-1; TRBD1 aligns with 11 central bases. The CDR3 protein sequence reads: CASSGRDRGSAEAFF. The base sequence is TGTGCCAGCAGCGGTAGGGACAGGGGGAGCGCTGAAGCTTTCTTT.